Presented here are 31 T cell receptor beta chains from one specimen sequenced in a study of CD8+ T cells in alopecia areata. It was cDNA, reverse transcribed from extracted RNA, that served as the sequencing template. Assay used: immunoSEQ multiplex PCR; TCRdb lists only in-frame clones, some missing. The data show about 180,000 clones, about 55% seen once. The treatment here: oral pan-JAK inhibitor, 5-10 mg twice daily. Sequencing used CD8+ T cells sorted from blood, obtained at week 24, from a patient treated with tofacitinib. These receptor sequences come from a human donor with alopecia areata.

Only a few counts were recorded for this clone. This chain joins TRBV7-3 and TRBJ2-3, with 11 bases identical to TRBD2. The CDR3 length is 18 residues. Germline CDR1 and CDR2: SGHTA and FQGTGA. V gave up 5 bases and J gave up 2 bases; unmatched junction bases: 12. CDR3 DNA: TGTGCCAGCAGCCCTGTGCCCGGGACTAGCGGTTTCACAGATACGCAGTATTTT. Protein product: CASSPVPGTSGFTDTQYF.

This clone occurred a few times. The chain employs TRBV15 and TRBJ2-5, with D hard to call. Germline values: CDR1 LNHNV, CDR2 YYDKDF (reference sequence). V lost 0 bases to trimming and J lost 5 bases, with 10 bases between them. The CDR3 is 14 residues long. The CDR3 DNA follows: TGTGCCACCAGCAGAGATCGTAGCCTGGAGACCCAGTACTTC. Translated: CATSRDRSLETQYF.

The chain is built from TRBV30 and TRBJ1-2, with TRBD1 matching over 7 bases. Per germline, CDR1 GTSNPN and CDR2 SVGIG (reference sequence). After removal of 5 bases from V and 7 bases from J, the junction contained 7 bases not matched to a gene. The CDR3 is 12 residues long. CDR3 protein: CAWADRAFGYTF. DNA for the CDR3: TGTGCCTGGGCTGACAGGGCCTTTGGCTACACCTTC. The full variable domain, completed using reference TRBV30 and TRBJ1-2, is SQTIHQWPATLVQPVGSPLSLECTVEGTSNPNLYWYRQAAGRGLQLLFYSVGIGQISSEVPQNLSASRPQDRQFILSSKKLLLSDSGFYLCAWADRAFGYTFGSGTRLTVV.

The chain carries TRBV6-1 and TRBJ1-2, with D uncertain. The CDR3 totals 13 residues. The V end lost 6 bases, the J end lost 4 bases, and 12 bases lay between the germline ends. CDR1 and CDR2 (germline): MNHNS, SASEGT. CDR3 region: CASRGGPVYGYTF. The CDR3 nucleotides read TGTGCCAGCAGAGGCGGCCCTGTCTATGGCTACACCTTC.

This clone was detected a few times. J is TRBJ2-1 and V is TRBV6-6; no firm D call. The V gene's germline CDR1 is MNHNY and CDR2 SVGAGI (reference sequence). The germline V and J ends were trimmed by 0 bases and 10 bases, with 13 bases remaining between them. This CDR3 is built from 14 residues. The CDR3 sequence: CASSYSVPEREQFF. The CDR3 DNA is TGTGCCAGCAGTTACTCGGTTCCGGAGAGGGAGCAGTTCTTC.

A few counts support this clone. The J gene is TRBJ1-2, the V gene TRBV2; the D gene is possibly TRBD1 (6 bases). The CDR3 runs to 15 residues. In germline, CDR1 is SNHLY, CDR2 FYNNEI. V lost 1 base and J lost 0, with 9 bases in between. For the CDR3, the DNA is TGTGCCAGCAGTGAAGGAGGGGGGACTAACTATGGCTACACCTTC. It yields the protein CASSEGGGTNYGYTF.

The CDR3 DNA reads TGTGCCTGGGATAGCGGGGGAGAAGAGACCCAGTACTTC. Translating it yields CAWDSGGEETQYF. The V and J genes are TRBV30 and TRBJ2-5; 9 bases map to TRBD2. The CDR3 sequence is 13 residues long. The V gene end was trimmed by 5 bases and the J gene end by 3 bases; junction bases not matched to a gene: 4. The germline CDR1 and CDR2 sequences are GTSNPN and SVGIG (reference sequence).

The rearrangement uses TRBV10-2 and TRBJ1-6; D unresolved. Per germline, CDR1 WSHSY and CDR2 SAAADI. V gave up 5 bases and J gave up 6 bases, with 14 bases separating them. This CDR3 is built from 15 residues. CDR3: CASSPGGVGNSPLHF. The CDR3, as DNA: TGCGCCAGCAGTCCGGGAGGCGTCGGTAATTCACCCCTCCACTTT.

This sequence joins TRBV7-9 and TRBJ1-1; weak D call: TRBD1 (5 bases). This CDR3 comprises 15 residues. CDR1 and CDR2 from the germline V gene are SEHNR and FQNEAQ (reference sequence). The V gene lost 1 base and the J gene lost 11 bases, with 20 bases spanning the gap. This CDR3 reads CASSLDAEGALEAFF. The CDR3, as DNA: TGTGCCAGCAGCTTAGACGCTGAAGGGGCTTTGGAGGCTTTCTTT.

This chain uses TRBV19 with TRBJ1-6, with D possibly matching TRBD1 (5 bases). Germline lookup yields CDR1 LNHDA and CDR2 SQIVND (reference sequence). The V end lost 3 bases, the J end lost 7 bases, and 10 bases lay between the germline ends. This CDR3 has 14 amino acids. CDR3 sequence: CASSIQGENSPLHF. The DNA for the CDR3 is TGTGCCAGTAGTATCCAGGGAGAAAATTCACCCCTCCACTTT.

V is TRBV5-1 and J is TRBJ1-5; 12 nucleotides line up with TRBD1. V lost 5 bases and J lost 5; bases outside the gene matches: 5. CDR1 is SGHRS and CDR2 is YFSETQ in the germline V gene. The CDR3 extends over 15 amino acids. The DNA of the CDR3 is TGCGCCAGCAGACCCGGGACAGGGGGCGATCAGCCCCAGCATTTT. This translates into CASRPGTGGDQPQHF.

The rearrangement joins TRBV2 to TRBJ2-6, with TRBD2 as a possible D gene (5 bases). CDR1 and CDR2 (germline): SNHLY, FYNNEI. The CDR3 has 14 residues. V lost 3 bases and J lost 3, with 6 bases in between. The CDR3 nucleotides read TGTGCCAGCAGTGACGGGATTGGGGCCAACGTCCTGACTTTC. The encoded protein is CASSDGIGANVLTF.

J is TRBJ2-2 and V is TRBV7-3; no definite D call. The CDR3 has 14 amino acids. The germline V gene has CDR1 SGHTA and CDR2 FQGTGA. V lost 5 bases and J lost 4, with 11 bases in between. The CDR3 protein is CASSPKPLTGELFF. The CDR3 nucleotides read TGTGCCAGCAGCCCGAAACCCCTCACCGGGGAGCTGTTTTTT.

The V and J genes are TRBV19 and TRBJ2-5; no definite D call. V lost 3 bases to trimming and J lost 4 bases, with 12 bases between them. The CDR3 extends over 14 amino acids. The germline V gene encodes CDR1 LNHDA and CDR2 SQIVND (reference sequence). CDR3 residues: CASSIGPNAETQYF. For the CDR3, the DNA is TGTGCCAGTAGTATTGGTCCCAATGCAGAGACCCAGTACTTC. The entire variable domain, with the rest obtained from reference TRBV19 and TRBJ2-5, is as follows: DGGITQSPKYLFRKEGQNVTLSCEQNLNHDAMYWYRQDPGQGLRLIYYSQIVNDFQKGDIAEGYSVSREKKESFPLTVTSAQKNPTAFYLCASSIGPNAETQYFGPGTRLLVL.

Worth noting for this clone: This same CDR3 is encoded by further DNA sequences in the sample. The CDR3 reads CSVDGQGLGYTF. The CDR3 coding sequence is TGCAGCGTTGACGGACAGGGGTTAGGCTACACCTTC. V gene TRBV29-1 combines with J gene TRBJ1-2, with 9 bases matching TRBD1. Germline CDR1 and CDR2: SQVTM and ANQGSEA. Unmatched junction bases numbered 4, after V lost 3 bases and J lost 8 bases. The CDR3 extends over 12 amino acids.

This chain joins TRBV10-1 and TRBJ2-7; D may correspond to TRBD1 or TRBD2 (5 bases each). Trimming shortened V by 4 bases and J by 1 base, and 8 bases separated the two germline ends. Germline CDR1 and CDR2: WNHNN and SYGVQD (reference sequence). CDR3 length: 13 amino acids. The CDR3, as DNA: TGCGCCAGCAGTGGAGGGGATTCCTACGAGCAGTACTTC. Encoded protein: CASSGGDSYEQYF.

This chain joins TRBV2 and TRBJ2-2; no clear D gene. CDR1 is SNHLY and CDR2 is FYNNEI in the germline V gene. Trimming shortened V by 5 bases and J by 2 bases, and 15 bases separated the two germline ends. This CDR3 has 16 residues. The CDR3 is CASSPLGGSNTGELFF. CDR3 nucleotide sequence: TGTGCCAGCAGTCCCCTGGGCGGATCAAACACCGGGGAGCTGTTTTTT.

This clone was seen more than once but under ten times. The chain has TRBV4-3 and TRBJ1-1, with 8 positions matching TRBD1. The germline V gene encodes CDR1 LGHNA and CDR2 YSLEER. J lost 2 bases, V lost 4 bases, and 12 bases had no gene match. This CDR3 spans 17 amino acids. The CDR3 sequence: CASSLLGTGRVNTEAFF. CDR3 DNA sequence: TGCGCCAGCAGCCTCCTAGGGACAGGACGGGTTAACACTGAAGCTTTCTTT.

This clone was recorded a few times. The V call is TRBV13, the J call TRBJ2-1, with 9 bases identical to TRBD2. CDR3 length equals 15 residues. V was pared by 0 bases and J by 11 bases, with 8 bases of the junction left unmatched. Per the germline V gene, CDR1 is PRHDT and CDR2 is FYEKMQ (reference sequence). CDR3 amino acids: CASSLGPAGGRQQFF. The CDR3 region has the DNA TGTGCCAGCAGCTTAGGCCCAGCGGGGGGTCGTCAGCAGTTCTTC.

This clone has just a few counts. The rearrangement uses TRBV25-1 and TRBJ1-6; unclear D gene. Deletions cut 1 base from V and 7 bases from J, with 11 bases between. There are 15 residues in the CDR3. Germline V gene data show CDR1 as MGHDK and CDR2 as SYGVNS. The CDR3 region has the DNA TGTGCCAGCAGTGAATTCCGGGAGCGAAATTCACCCCTCCACTTT. This encodes CASSEFRERNSPLHF.

The V and J genes are TRBV14 and TRBJ2-1, with D tentatively TRBD1 (6 bases). The CDR3 contains 15 residues. CDR1 SGHDN and CDR2 FVKESK come from the germline V gene. Trimming took 0 bases from V and 6 from J, leaving 12 bases between them. The CDR3 here is CASSQEGTRRNEQFF. CDR3 sequence (DNA): TGTGCCAGCAGCCAAGAAGGGACAAGACGCAATGAGCAGTTCTTC.

The chain has TRBV7-3 and TRBJ1-2; D might be TRBD1 (5 bases). Germline V lookup: CDR1 SGHTA, CDR2 FQGTGA. V lost 5 bases to trimming and J lost 5 bases, with 18 bases between them. This CDR3 has 15 amino acids. CDR3 protein: CASSPAETEIYGYTF. In nucleotides, the CDR3 is TGTGCCAGCAGCCCCGCCGAGACAGAGATTTATGGCTACACCTTC.

This chain uses TRBV27 with TRBJ1-1, with TRBD1 matching over 9 bases. This CDR3 comprises 15 residues. Germline lookup yields CDR1 MNHEY and CDR2 SMNVEV (reference sequence). The V segment lost 0 bases and the J segment 8 bases; nucleotides outside the gene matches: 7. The CDR3 nucleotides are TGTGCCAGCAGTTTATCTGGGACAGGGTATATCGAAGCTTTCTTT. Encoded protein: CASSLSGTGYIEAFF.

The chain couples TRBV29-1 to TRBJ2-7; D is uncertain. This CDR3 contains 11 residues. Germline V lookup: CDR1 SQVTM, CDR2 ANQGSEA. V was cut by 4 bases and J by 1 base, with 5 bases left in between. The CDR3 is CSVGTSYEQYF. The CDR3 coding sequence is TGCAGCGTTGGCACGTCCTACGAGCAGTACTTC.

The chain combines TRBV4-3 with TRBJ1-2; 7 nucleotides line up with TRBD1. This CDR3 region has 15 residues. Trimming cost V 0 bases and J 5 bases; bases outside gene matches: 6. Per the germline V gene, CDR1 is LGHNA and CDR2 is YSLEER. The CDR3 sequence is CASSQDTGTAYGYTF. The CDR3 region has the DNA TGCGCCAGCAGCCAAGATACCGGGACAGCGTATGGCTACACCTTC.

The chain recombines TRBV13 with TRBJ2-7, with a tentative D call TRBD1 (6 bases). The CDR3 totals 15 residues. Trimming stripped 5 bases from V and 0 bases from J, with 14 bases between. CDR1 is PRHDT, CDR2 FYEKMQ, per germline (reference sequence). CDR3 nucleotide sequence: TGTGCCAGCAGCATCAGGGGCCTAAGCTCCTACGAGCAGTACTTC. Amino acid sequence: CASSIRGLSSYEQYF.

The J gene is TRBJ1-1, the V gene TRBV7-9; 9 bases line up with TRBD1. This CDR3 has 13 residues. CDR1 and CDR2 (germline): SEHNR, FQNEAQ (reference sequence). J gave up 6 bases and V 6 bases, and 5 bases lay outside the gene matches. The CDR3 here is CASRTGGAAEAFF. The CDR3 DNA is TGTGCCAGCAGAACAGGGGGCGCGGCTGAAGCTTTCTTT.

The chain employs TRBV5-1 and TRBJ2-1; D unclear. The CDR3 contains 16 residues. Looked up from germline, CDR1 is SGHRS and CDR2 is YFSETQ. The germline V and J ends were trimmed by 4 bases and 1 base, with 15 bases remaining between them. CDR3: CASSPLGLASYNEQFF. The CDR3 coding sequence is TGCGCCAGCAGCCCCTTGGGCCTTGCGTCCTACAATGAGCAGTTCTTC.

This clone has a handful of counts. The chain employs TRBV10-2 and TRBJ1-1; D is perhaps TRBD1 (5 bases). V shed 3 bases and J shed 6 bases, with 8 bases lying between them. CDR1 is WSHSY, CDR2 SAAADI, per germline. CDR3 size: 12 residues. For the CDR3, the DNA is TGCGCCAGCAGTGACATGGGACCTGAAGCTTTCTTT. This gives the protein CASSDMGPEAFF.

The CDR3 is CAWASIDTDTQYF. In DNA, the CDR3 is TGTGCCTGGGCGTCCATCGACACAGATACGCAGTATTTT. The chain combines TRBV30 with TRBJ2-3; D is ambiguous. The CDR3 covers 13 residues. V gave up 5 bases and J gave up 2 bases, with 11 bases separating them. The germline gives CDR1 GTSNPN, CDR2 SVGIG (reference sequence).

The table lists this clone with a count of one. This rearrangement joins TRBV5-6 to TRBJ2-7; 7 bases are shared with TRBD1. The junction had 6 bases not matched to a gene; V was cut back by 2 bases and J by 4 bases. The germline gives CDR1 SGHDT, CDR2 YYEEEE. This CDR3 has 14 residues. The CDR3 is CASSFTGTAYEQYF. DNA for the CDR3: TGTGCCAGCAGCTTCACCGGGACAGCATACGAGCAGTACTTC.